Listed below are T cell receptor beta chains from one sample, sequenced in a study of T cells in localized non-small cell lung cancer. Clones were read by immunoSEQ multiplex PCR, and TCRdb kept only the in-frame ones, dropping some. The data contain approximately 1,600 clones, approximately 19% of them singletons. The starting material was normal lung tissue next to the tumor, obtained before any cancer treatment. The receptors were gathered from a male donor aged 60 or over with stage III squamous cell lung carcinoma. Both conserved end residues are part of each CDR3. Fields, in order: CDR3 DNA, CDR3 protein, D gene, J gene, clone size, V gene. The D gene is left open where the match is weak. Not every row has a clone size; where given, it reads once, few, many or a size class.

cdr3_nt: TGTGCCACCAGCGATACCGGGGGAGGTTACGAGCAGTACTTC; cdr3_aa: CATSDTGGGYEQYF; d_call: -; j_call: TRBJ2-7; clone_size: -; v_call: TRBV15
cdr3_nt: TGTGCCAGCAGCTTAGTAGGGAGCGCCGGGGAGCTGTTTTTT; cdr3_aa: CASSLVGSAGELFF; d_call: -; j_call: TRBJ2-2; clone_size: few; v_call: TRBV11-3
cdr3_nt: TGTGCCAGCAGCCCCCCGGGGAATAATGAAAAACTGTTTTTT; cdr3_aa: CASSPPGNNEKLFF; d_call: -; j_call: TRBJ1-4; clone_size: medium-sized; v_call: TRBV9
cdr3_nt: TGTGCCAGTAGTACAAGGACAGGGCCCAGAGGTAGCAATCAGCCCCAGCATTTT; cdr3_aa: CASSTRTGPRGSNQPQHF; d_call: TRBD1; j_call: TRBJ1-5; clone_size: -; v_call: TRBV19
cdr3_nt: TGTGCCAGCAGTTCTCGGACTAGGGGTTGGAAAAATGAGCAGTTCTTC; cdr3_aa: CASSSRTRGWKNEQFF; d_call: TRBD2; j_call: TRBJ2-1; clone_size: few; v_call: TRBV6-8
cdr3_nt: TGTGCCAGTAGTCTAAGCTCTGGAAACACCATATATTTT; cdr3_aa: CASSLSSGNTIYF; d_call: -; j_call: TRBJ1-3; clone_size: -; v_call: TRBV19
cdr3_nt: TGTGCCTGGAGTGAAGGGACAGGGGCATTTCCCCTCCACTTT; cdr3_aa: CAWSEGTGAFPLHF; d_call: TRBD1; j_call: TRBJ1-6; clone_size: -; v_call: TRBV30
cdr3_nt: TGTGCCAGCAGCCCCGCGGGGTACACTAATGAAAAACTGTTTTTT; cdr3_aa: CASSPAGYTNEKLFF; d_call: -; j_call: TRBJ1-4; clone_size: few; v_call: TRBV11-3
cdr3_nt: TGTGCCAGCAACGACAGAGGGGGCACAGCTTTCTTT; cdr3_aa: CASNDRGGTAFF; d_call: TRBD1; j_call: TRBJ1-1; clone_size: few; v_call: TRBV6-8
cdr3_nt: TGTGCCAGCAGTTTATTGGACAGGGCCGGATCCGAGCAGTACTTC; cdr3_aa: CASSLLDRAGSEQYF; d_call: TRBD1; j_call: TRBJ2-7; clone_size: few; v_call: TRBV6-8
cdr3_nt: TGTGCCAGCAGCTTCTCAGGGGGCTGGTGGAACACCATATATTTT; cdr3_aa: CASSFSGGWWNTIYF; d_call: TRBD1; j_call: TRBJ1-3; clone_size: few; v_call: TRBV14
cdr3_nt: TGTGCCAGCAGCCTGGACAGGGTATGCGGAAGGGAGCAGTTCTTC; cdr3_aa: CASSLDRVCGREQFF; d_call: TRBD1; j_call: TRBJ2-1; clone_size: medium-sized; v_call: TRBV11-3
cdr3_nt: TGTGCCAGCAGCTTAAGGACAGATCCCCGGGAGCTGTTTTTT; cdr3_aa: CASSLRTDPRELFF; d_call: -; j_call: TRBJ2-2; clone_size: -; v_call: TRBV6-8
cdr3_nt: TGTGCCAGCAGCTTAGTCCGGGGACAGGGTGAGGGCTACACCTTC; cdr3_aa: CASSLVRGQGEGYTF; d_call: TRBD1; j_call: TRBJ1-2; clone_size: medium-sized; v_call: TRBV11-3
cdr3_nt: TGCGCCAGCAGCCAAGGCGAAGGCAAAAAACTGTTTTTT; cdr3_aa: CASSQGEGKKLFF; d_call: -; j_call: TRBJ1-4; clone_size: medium-sized; v_call: TRBV4-1
cdr3_nt: TGCGCCAGCAGCGGCGGGGGGACCTACAATGAGCAGTTCTTC; cdr3_aa: CASSGGGTYNEQFF; d_call: TRBD2; j_call: TRBJ2-1; clone_size: -; v_call: TRBV5-1
cdr3_nt: TGTGCCAGTAGCTCGGGACAAGTGAACACTGAAGCTTTCTTT; cdr3_aa: CASSSGQVNTEAFF; d_call: -; j_call: TRBJ1-1; clone_size: few; v_call: TRBV19
cdr3_nt: TGCGCCAGCAGCCAAGAGAGCCCAACCCGAGTAGGCTACACCTTC; cdr3_aa: CASSQESPTRVGYTF; d_call: -; j_call: TRBJ1-2; clone_size: medium-sized; v_call: TRBV23-1
cdr3_nt: TGTGCCAGCAGTTCCCAGGCGGGTCTCTTAGAGACCCAGTACTTC; cdr3_aa: CASSSQAGLLETQYF; d_call: -; j_call: TRBJ2-5; clone_size: -; v_call: TRBV6-8
cdr3_nt: TGCGCCAGCAGCCAAACTAGCGGGGGGTCATACAATGAGCAGTTCTTC; cdr3_aa: CASSQTSGGSYNEQFF; d_call: TRBD2; j_call: TRBJ2-1; clone_size: few; v_call: TRBV4-1
cdr3_nt: TGTGCCAGCAGGACTAGCGGGGGGAGCTCCTACGAGCAGTACTTC; cdr3_aa: CASRTSGGSSYEQYF; d_call: TRBD2; j_call: TRBJ2-7; clone_size: few; v_call: TRBV6-8
cdr3_nt: TGTGCCTGGAGTGTACGCACCGGGGAGCTGTTTTTT; cdr3_aa: CAWSVRTGELFF; d_call: -; j_call: TRBJ2-2; clone_size: -; v_call: TRBV30
cdr3_nt: TGCAGCGCCAGGGCGGCCCAAGAGACCCAGTACTTC; cdr3_aa: CSARAAQETQYF; d_call: -; j_call: TRBJ2-5; clone_size: -; v_call: TRBV29-1
cdr3_nt: TGTGCCAGTACCGAAAAGAGAGGAATCGGAAATCAGCCCCAGCATTTT; cdr3_aa: CASTEKRGIGNQPQHF; d_call: -; j_call: TRBJ1-5; clone_size: few; v_call: TRBV19
cdr3_nt: TGTGCCAGCAGCCCTCCCCCCCCCGGTAGGTACAATGAGCAGTTCTTC; cdr3_aa: CASSPPPPGRYNEQFF; d_call: -; j_call: TRBJ2-1; clone_size: few; v_call: TRBV11-3
cdr3_nt: TGCGCCAGCAGCCCTACAGGGCCCTCGGATAAGCAGTACTTC; cdr3_aa: CASSPTGPSDKQYF; d_call: -; j_call: TRBJ2-7; clone_size: medium-sized; v_call: TRBV1
cdr3_nt: TGTGCCAGCAGCCAAGAGGCGGGTTATAATTCACCCCTCCACTTT; cdr3_aa: CASSQEAGYNSPLHF; d_call: -; j_call: TRBJ1-6; clone_size: -; v_call: TRBV14
cdr3_nt: TGTGCCAGCAGCGATCCGGGGACAGGGCGGGCCTACACCTTC; cdr3_aa: CASSDPGTGRAYTF; d_call: TRBD1; j_call: TRBJ1-2; clone_size: large; v_call: TRBV6-8
cdr3_nt: TGCGCCAGCAGTTCGGAGCCGGGGGCTTTCTTT; cdr3_aa: CASSSEPGAFF; d_call: -; j_call: TRBJ1-1; clone_size: few; v_call: TRBV10-1
cdr3_nt: TGTGCCAGCAGCTTAGGAACAGGGGCCTCTGGAAACACCATATATTTT; cdr3_aa: CASSLGTGASGNTIYF; d_call: TRBD1; j_call: TRBJ1-3; clone_size: medium-sized; v_call: TRBV11-3